This T cell receptor beta chain was retrieved from a study of CXCR3-negative and CXCR3-positive naive CD8 T cells. General observations from the study: Researchers report that CXCR3-positive naive cells carry more hydrophobic TRB CDR3s than CXCR3-negative naive cells.

The TRB libraries of cDNA were built by UMI-labeled 5' RACE. TCRdb reanalyzed the 5' RACE reads and collapses them to one entry per CDR3 protein, without DNA. In all, the sample yields under 70,000 distinct CDR3 sequences. From germline, CDR1 is SGHRS and CDR2 YFSETQ. This CDR3 is 13 amino acids long. As to this clonotype: Antigen: not known.

This TCR was sampled from a human donor in good health. Some clones in this sample may be carry-over from other donors' samples. This chain joins TRBV5-1 and TRBJ2-5. The sample consisted of naive CXCR3+ CD8+ T cells from blood. The subset: CD45RO-CCR7+CD27+CD95- naive CD8+ T cells expressing CXCR3 (TNR3+). The CDR3: CASSPILQETQYF.